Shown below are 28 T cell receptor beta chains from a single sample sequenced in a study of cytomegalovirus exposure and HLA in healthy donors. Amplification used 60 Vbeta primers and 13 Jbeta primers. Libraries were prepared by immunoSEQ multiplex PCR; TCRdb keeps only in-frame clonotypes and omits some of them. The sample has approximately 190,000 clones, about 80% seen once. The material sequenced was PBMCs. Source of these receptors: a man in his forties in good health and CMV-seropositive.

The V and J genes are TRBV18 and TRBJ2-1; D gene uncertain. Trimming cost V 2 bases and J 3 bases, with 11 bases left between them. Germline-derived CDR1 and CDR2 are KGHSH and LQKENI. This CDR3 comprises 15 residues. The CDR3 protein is CASSPVGGSYNEQFF. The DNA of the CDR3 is TGTGCCAGCTCACCAGTCGGCGGTAGCTACAATGAGCAGTTCTTC.

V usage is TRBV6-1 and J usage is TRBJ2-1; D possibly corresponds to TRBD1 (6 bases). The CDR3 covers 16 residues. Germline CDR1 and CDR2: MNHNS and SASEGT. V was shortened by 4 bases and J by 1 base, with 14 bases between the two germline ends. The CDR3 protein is CASSGWGTSSYNEQFF. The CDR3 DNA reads TGTGCCAGCAGTGGGTGGGGGACATCATCCTACAATGAGCAGTTCTTC.

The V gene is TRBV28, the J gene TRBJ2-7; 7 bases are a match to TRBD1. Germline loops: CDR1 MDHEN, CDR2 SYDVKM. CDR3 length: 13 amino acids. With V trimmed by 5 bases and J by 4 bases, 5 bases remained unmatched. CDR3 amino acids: CASSRDSFYEQYF. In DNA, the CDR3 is TGTGCCAGCAGTAGGGACAGCTTTTACGAGCAGTACTTC. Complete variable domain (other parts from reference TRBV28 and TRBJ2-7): DVKVTQSSRYLVKRTGEKVFLECVQDMDHENMFWYRQDPGLGLRLIYFSYDVKMKEKGDIPEGYSVSREKKERFSLILESASTNQTSMYLCASSRDSFYEQYFGPGTRLTVT.

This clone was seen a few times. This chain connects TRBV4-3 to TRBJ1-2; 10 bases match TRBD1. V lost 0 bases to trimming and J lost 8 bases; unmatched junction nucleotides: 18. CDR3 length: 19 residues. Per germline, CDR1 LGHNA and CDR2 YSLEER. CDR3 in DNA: TGCGCCAGCAGCCAAGAAAATTTACCGGGACAGGGGCGGAGGGGGGGCTACACCTTC. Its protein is CASSQENLPGQGRRGGYTF.

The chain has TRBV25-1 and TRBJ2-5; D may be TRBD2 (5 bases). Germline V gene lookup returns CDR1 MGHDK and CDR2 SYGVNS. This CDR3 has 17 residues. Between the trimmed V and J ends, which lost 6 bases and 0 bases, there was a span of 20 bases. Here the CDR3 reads CASRRFGFGVDQETQYF. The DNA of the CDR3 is TGTGCCAGCAGACGCTTTGGATTCGGGGTGGACCAAGAGACCCAGTACTTC.

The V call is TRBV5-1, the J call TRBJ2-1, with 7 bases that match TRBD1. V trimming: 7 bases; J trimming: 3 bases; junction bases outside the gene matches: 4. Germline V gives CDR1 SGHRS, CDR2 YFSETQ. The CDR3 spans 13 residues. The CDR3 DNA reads TGCGCCAGCTCTCGGGACAGCTACAATGAGCAGTTCTTC. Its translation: CASSRDSYNEQFF. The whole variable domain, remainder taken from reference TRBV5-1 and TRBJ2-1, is KAGVTQTPRYLIKTRGQQVTLSCSPISGHRSVSWYQQTPGQGLQFLFEYFSETQRNKGNFPGRFSGRQFSNSRSEMNVSTLELGDSALYLCASSRDSYNEQFFGPGTRLTVL.

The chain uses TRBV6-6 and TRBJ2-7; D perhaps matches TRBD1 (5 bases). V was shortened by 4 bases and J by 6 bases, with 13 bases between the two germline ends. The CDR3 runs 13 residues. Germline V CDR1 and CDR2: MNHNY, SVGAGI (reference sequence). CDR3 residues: CASSSRTPREQYF. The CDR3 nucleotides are TGTGCCAGCAGTTCGCGGACACCCCGCGAGCAGTACTTC.

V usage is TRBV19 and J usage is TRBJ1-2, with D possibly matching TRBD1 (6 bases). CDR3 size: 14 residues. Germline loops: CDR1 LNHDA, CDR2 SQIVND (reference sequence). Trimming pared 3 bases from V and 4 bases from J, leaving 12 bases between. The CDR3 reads CASSIWDNGYGYTF. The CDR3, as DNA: TGTGCCAGTAGTATTTGGGACAATGGCTATGGCTACACCTTC.

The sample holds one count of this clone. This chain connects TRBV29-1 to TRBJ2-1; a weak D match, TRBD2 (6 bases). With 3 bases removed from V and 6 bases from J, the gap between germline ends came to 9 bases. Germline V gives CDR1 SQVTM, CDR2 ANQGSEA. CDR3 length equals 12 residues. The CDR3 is CSVDLAINEQFF. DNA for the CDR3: TGCAGCGTTGACCTAGCGATCAATGAGCAGTTCTTC.

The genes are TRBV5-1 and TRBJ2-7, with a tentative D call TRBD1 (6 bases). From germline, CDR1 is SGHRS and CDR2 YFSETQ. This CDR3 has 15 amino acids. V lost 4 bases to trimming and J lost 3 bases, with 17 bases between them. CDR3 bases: TGCGCCAGCAGCCCGGACAGTCGGAGTTACTACGAGCAGTACTTC. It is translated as CASSPDSRSYYEQYF.

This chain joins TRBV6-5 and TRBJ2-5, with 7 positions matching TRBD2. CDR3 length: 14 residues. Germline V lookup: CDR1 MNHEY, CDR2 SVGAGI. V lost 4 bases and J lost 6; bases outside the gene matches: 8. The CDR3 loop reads CASSSHREAKTQYF. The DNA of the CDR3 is TGTGCCAGCAGTTCCCACCGGGAGGCCAAGACCCAGTACTTC.

Written as DNA, the CDR3 is TGTGCCAGCAGTGTCCTAGCGGGAGAGACCCAGTACTTC. This codes for CASSVLAGETQYF. The V and J genes are TRBV6-4 and TRBJ2-5; 8 positions agree with TRBD2. In germline, CDR1 is MRHNA, CDR2 SNTAGT. The V gene end was trimmed by 4 bases and the J gene end by 4 bases; junction bases not matched to a gene: 2. This CDR3 has 13 amino acids.

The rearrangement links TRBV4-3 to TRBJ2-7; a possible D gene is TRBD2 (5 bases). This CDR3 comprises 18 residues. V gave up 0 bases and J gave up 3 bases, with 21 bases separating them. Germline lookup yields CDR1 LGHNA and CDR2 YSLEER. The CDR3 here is CASSQETKRDPSRYEQYF. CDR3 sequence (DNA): TGCGCCAGCAGCCAAGAGACGAAGAGGGATCCCTCCCGCTACGAGCAGTACTTC.

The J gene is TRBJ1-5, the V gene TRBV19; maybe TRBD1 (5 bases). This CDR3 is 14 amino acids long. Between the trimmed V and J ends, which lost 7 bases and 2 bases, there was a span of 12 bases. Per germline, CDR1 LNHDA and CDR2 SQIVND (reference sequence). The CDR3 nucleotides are TGTGCCAGTATAGCAGGGCAGGGCAATCAGCCCCAGCATTTT. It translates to CASIAGQGNQPQHF.

The CDR3 spells CASSLTGNQPQHF. The CDR3 nucleotides read TGTGCCAGCAGCTTAACAGGGAACCAGCCCCAGCATTTT. The V gene is TRBV7-9, the J gene TRBJ1-5; weak D call: TRBD1 (6 bases). Germline V gene lookup returns CDR1 SEHNR and CDR2 FQNEAQ (reference sequence). Deletions cut 2 bases from V and 7 bases from J, with 9 bases between. The length of the CDR3 is 13 residues.

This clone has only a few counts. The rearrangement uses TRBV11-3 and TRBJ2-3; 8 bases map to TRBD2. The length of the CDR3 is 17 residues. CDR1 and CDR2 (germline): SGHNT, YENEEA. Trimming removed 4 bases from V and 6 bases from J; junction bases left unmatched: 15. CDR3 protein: CASSSGSGGLRGDTQYF. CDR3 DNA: TGTGCCAGCAGCTCAGGAAGCGGGGGTCTCCGGGGGGATACGCAGTATTTT.

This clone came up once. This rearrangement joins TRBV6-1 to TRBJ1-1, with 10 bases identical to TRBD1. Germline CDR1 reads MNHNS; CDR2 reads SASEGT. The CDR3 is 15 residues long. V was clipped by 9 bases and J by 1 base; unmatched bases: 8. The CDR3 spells CASRQGASRNTEAFF. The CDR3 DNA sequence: TGTGCCAGTCGACAGGGGGCCTCTAGGAACACTGAAGCTTTCTTT.

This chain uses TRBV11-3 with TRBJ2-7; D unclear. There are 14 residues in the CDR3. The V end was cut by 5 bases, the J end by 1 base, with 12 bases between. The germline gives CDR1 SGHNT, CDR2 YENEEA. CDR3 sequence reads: CASSIRSGSYEQYF. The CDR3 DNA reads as TGTGCCAGCAGCATCAGATCCGGGTCCTACGAGCAGTACTTC.

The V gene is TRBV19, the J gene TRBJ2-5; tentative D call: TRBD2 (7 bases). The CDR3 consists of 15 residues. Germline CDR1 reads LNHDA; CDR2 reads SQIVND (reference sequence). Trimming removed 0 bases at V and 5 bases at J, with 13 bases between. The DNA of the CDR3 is TGTGCCAGTAGTATAGAGGGGGGGCCCATTGAGACCCAGTACTTC. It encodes CASSIEGGPIETQYF.

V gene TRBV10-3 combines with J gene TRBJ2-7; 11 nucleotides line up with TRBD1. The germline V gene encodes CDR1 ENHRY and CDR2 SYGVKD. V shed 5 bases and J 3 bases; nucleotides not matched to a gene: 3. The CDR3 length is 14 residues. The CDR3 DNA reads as TGTGCCATCAGTCCGGGACAGGGGGACTACGAGCAGTACTTC. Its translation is CAISPGQGDYEQYF.

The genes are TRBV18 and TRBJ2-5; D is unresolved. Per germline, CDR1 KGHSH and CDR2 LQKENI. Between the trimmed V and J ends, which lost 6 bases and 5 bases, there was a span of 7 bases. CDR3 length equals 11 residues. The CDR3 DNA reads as TGTGCCAGCTCCTCCGGGGAGACCCAGTACTTC. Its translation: CASSSGETQYF.

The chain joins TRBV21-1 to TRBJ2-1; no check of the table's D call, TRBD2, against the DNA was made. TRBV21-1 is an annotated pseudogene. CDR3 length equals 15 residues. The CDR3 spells CASSKLSGQPNEQFF. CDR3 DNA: TGTGCCAGCAGCAAACTGAGCGGGCAGCCCAATGAGCAGTTCTTC.

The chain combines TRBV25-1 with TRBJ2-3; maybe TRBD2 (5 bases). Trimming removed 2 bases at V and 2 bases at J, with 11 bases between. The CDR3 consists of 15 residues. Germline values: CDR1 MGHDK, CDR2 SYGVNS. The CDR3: CASSEGYGNTDTQYF. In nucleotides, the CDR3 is TGTGCCAGCAGTGAAGGGTACGGGAACACAGATACGCAGTATTTT.

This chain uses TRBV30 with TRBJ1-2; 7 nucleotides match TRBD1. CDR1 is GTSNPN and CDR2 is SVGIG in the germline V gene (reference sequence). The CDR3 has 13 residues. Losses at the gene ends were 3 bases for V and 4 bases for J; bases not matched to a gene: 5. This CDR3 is CAWSGTVSYGYTF. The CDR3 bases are TGTGCCTGGAGCGGGACAGTAAGCTATGGCTACACCTTC.

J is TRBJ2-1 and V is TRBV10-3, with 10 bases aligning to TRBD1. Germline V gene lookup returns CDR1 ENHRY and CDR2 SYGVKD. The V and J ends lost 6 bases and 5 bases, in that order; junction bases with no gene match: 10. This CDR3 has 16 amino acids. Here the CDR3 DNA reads TGTGCCATCAGGACGAGACAGGGGGCGAGGGACAATGAGCAGTTCTTC. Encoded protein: CAIRTRQGARDNEQFF.

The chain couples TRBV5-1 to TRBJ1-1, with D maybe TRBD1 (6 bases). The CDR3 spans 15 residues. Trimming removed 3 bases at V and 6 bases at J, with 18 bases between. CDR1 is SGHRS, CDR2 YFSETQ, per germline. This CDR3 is CASSWGRGGPPEAFF. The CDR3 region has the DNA TGCGCCAGCAGCTGGGGACGGGGGGGCCCTCCTGAAGCTTTCTTT.

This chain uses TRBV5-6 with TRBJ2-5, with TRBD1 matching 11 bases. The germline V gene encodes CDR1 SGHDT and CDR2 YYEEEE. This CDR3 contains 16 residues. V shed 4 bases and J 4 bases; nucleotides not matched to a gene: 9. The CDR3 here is CASSQDPGQGAETQYF. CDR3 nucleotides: TGTGCCAGCAGCCAAGATCCCGGACAGGGGGCAGAGACCCAGTACTTC.

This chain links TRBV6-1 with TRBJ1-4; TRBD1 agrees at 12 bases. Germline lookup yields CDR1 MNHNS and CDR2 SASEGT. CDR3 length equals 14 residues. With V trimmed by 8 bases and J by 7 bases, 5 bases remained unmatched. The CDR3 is CASQGTGGGEKLFF. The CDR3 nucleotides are TGTGCCAGCCAAGGGACAGGGGGCGGTGAAAAACTGTTTTTT.